This T cell receptor beta chain was recorded in a study of PD-1 blockade in classical Hodgkin lymphoma. Background on the study: Nivolumab 3 mg/kg was given intravenously every 2 weeks.

Measured with immunoSEQ multiplex PCR; TCRdb has only the in-frame clones, and not every one. Among around 50,000 clones listed, under 95% were seen once. Brentuximab vedotin exposure varied, and every patient relapsed after autologous stem cell transplantation. When best responses were assessed, they were complete response, partial response or progressive disease. This CDR3 comprises 12 residues. Between the trimmed V and J ends, which lost 6 bases and 4 bases, there was a span of 6 bases. Germline CDR1 SNHLY, CDR2 FYNNEI. The TCR originated in a human donor with classical Hodgkin lymphoma. The sample here was peripheral blood mononuclear cells (PBMCs), taken before the second cycle of nivolumab. The chain has TRBV2 and TRBJ1-4, with unresolved D. CDR3 DNA: TGTGCCAGCAGGTCAGATAATGAAAAACTGTTTTTT. This codes for CASRSDNEKLFF. Together with reference TRBV2 and TRBJ1-4, the CDR3 gives the full variable domain: EPEVTQTPSHQVTQMGQEVILRCVPISNHLYFYWYRQILGQKVEFLVSFYNNEISEKSEIFDDQFSVERPDGSNFTLKIRSTKLEDSAMYFCASRSDNEKLFFGSGTQLSVL.